The clone carrying this T cell receptor beta chain has more than one count but fewer than ten. Its specificity is unknown. These data are taken from a study of T cell responses to AZD1222 COVID-19 vaccine. Repertoires were generated with immunoSEQ multiplex PCR, while TCRdb's copy carries only in-frame clones and drops some. The table shows fewer than 120,000 clones, with roughly nine tenths occurring only once. The ends were cut back, 4 bases at V and 1 base at J, with 17 bases in the middle. The germline V gene has CDR1 LNHDA and CDR2 SQIVND (reference sequence). The CDR3 is made up of 16 amino acids. Study-wide results and caveats: Of spike-specific TCRs, nearly half reportedly target regions left unmutated in variants.

The sequencing here drew on peripheral blood, taken on day 0 of AZD1222 vaccination. The TCR was taken from an adult in good health. V and J are TRBV19 and TRBJ2-7, with unresolved D. The DNA of the CDR3 is TGTGCCAGTAGTAACAACCCTACGGTGAGGTCCTACGAGCAGTACTTC. It codes for CASSNNPTVRSYEQYF.